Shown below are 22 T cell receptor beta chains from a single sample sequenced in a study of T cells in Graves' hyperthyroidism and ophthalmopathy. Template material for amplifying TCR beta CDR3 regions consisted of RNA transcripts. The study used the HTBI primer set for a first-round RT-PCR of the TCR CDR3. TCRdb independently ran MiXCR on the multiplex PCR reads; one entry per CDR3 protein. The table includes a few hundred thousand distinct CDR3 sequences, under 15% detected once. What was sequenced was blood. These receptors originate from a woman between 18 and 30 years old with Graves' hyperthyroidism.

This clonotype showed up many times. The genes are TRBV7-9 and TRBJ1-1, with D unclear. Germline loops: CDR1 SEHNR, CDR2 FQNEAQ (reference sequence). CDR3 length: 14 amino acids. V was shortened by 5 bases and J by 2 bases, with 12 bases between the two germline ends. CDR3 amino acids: CASSQTPGNTEAFF. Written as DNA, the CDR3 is TGTGCCAGCAGCCAGACCCCGGGTAACACTGAAGCTTTCTTT.

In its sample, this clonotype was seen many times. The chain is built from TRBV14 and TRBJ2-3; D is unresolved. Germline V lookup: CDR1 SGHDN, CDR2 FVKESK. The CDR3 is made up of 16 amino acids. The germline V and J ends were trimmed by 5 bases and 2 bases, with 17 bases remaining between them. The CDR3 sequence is CASSAFGHLVTDTQYF. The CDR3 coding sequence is TGTGCCAGCAGCGCGTTTGGGCACTTGGTCACAGATACGCAGTATTTT.

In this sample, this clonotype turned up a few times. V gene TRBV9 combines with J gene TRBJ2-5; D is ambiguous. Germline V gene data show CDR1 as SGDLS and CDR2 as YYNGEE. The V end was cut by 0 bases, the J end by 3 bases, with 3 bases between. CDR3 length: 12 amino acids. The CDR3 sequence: CASSVGEETQYF. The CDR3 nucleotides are TGTGCCAGCAGCGTAGGGGAAGAGACCCAGTACTTC.

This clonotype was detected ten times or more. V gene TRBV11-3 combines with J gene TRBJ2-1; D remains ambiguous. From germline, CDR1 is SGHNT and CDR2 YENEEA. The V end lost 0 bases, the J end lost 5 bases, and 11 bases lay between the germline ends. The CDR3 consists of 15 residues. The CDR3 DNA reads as TGTGCCAGCAGCTTAGATCTCGAGGACCACAATGAGCAGTTCTTC. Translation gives CASSLDLEDHNEQFF.

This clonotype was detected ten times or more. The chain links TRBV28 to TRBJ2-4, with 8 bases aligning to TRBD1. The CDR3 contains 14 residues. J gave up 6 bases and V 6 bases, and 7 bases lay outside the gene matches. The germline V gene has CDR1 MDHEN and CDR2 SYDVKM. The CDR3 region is CASSPDRVRNIQYF. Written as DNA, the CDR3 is TGTGCCAGCAGCCCGGACAGGGTCAGAAACATTCAGTACTTC.

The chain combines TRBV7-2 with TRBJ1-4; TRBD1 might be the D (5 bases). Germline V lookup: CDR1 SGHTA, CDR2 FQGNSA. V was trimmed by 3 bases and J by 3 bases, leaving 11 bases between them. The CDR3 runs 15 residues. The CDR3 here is CASSFSGRSNEKLFF. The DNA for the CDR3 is TGTGCCAGCAGCTTCTCAGGGCGGTCTAATGAAAAACTGTTTTTT.

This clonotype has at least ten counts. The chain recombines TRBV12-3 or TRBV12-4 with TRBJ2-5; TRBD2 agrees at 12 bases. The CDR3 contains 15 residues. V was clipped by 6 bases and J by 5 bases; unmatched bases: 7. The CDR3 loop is CASSPRLAGDETQYF. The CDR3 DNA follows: TGTGCCAGCAGCCCCCGACTAGCGGGAGACGAGACCCAGTACTTC.

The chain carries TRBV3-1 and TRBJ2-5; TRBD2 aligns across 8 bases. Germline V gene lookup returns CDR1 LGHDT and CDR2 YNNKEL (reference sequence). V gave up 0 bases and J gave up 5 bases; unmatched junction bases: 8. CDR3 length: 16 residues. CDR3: CASSQDPGLGGETQYF. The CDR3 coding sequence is TGTGCCAGCAGCCAAGACCCGGGACTAGGGGGGGAGACCCAGTACTTC.

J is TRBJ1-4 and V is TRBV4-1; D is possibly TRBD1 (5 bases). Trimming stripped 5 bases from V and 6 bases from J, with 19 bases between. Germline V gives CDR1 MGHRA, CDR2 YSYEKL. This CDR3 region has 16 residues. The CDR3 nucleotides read TGCGCCAGCAGCGTCCCCTTCAAGACAGTCGATGAAAAACTGTTTTTT. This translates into CASSVPFKTVDEKLFF.

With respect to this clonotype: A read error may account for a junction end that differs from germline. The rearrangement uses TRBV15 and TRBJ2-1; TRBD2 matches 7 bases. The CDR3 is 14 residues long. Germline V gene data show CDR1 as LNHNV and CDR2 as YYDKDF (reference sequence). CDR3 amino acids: CATSEPAGDNGQFF. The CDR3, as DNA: TGTGCCACCAGCGAACCCGCGGGAGACAATGGGCAGTTCTTC.

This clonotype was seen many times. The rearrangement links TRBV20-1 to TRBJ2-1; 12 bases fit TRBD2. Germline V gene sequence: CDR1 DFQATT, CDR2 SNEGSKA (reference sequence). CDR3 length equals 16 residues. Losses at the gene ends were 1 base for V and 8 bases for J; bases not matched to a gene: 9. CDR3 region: CSARGLAGVERDEQFF. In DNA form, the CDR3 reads TGCAGTGCTAGAGGACTAGCGGGAGTGGAGCGCGATGAGCAGTTCTTC.

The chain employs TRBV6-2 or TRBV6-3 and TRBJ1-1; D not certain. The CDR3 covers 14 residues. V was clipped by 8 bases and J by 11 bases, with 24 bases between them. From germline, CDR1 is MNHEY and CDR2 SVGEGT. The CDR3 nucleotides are TGTGCCAGCGGTTCCCAGCTAATAGCAATGGACGCTTTCTTT. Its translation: CASGSQLIAMDAFF.

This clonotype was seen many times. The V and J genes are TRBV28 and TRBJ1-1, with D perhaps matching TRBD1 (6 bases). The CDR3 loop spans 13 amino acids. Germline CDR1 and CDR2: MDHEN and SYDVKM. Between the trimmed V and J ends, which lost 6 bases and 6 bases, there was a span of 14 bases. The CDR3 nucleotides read TGTGCCAGCAGGTTACAGGGTATAGCTGAAGCTTTCTTT. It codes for CASRLQGIAEAFF.

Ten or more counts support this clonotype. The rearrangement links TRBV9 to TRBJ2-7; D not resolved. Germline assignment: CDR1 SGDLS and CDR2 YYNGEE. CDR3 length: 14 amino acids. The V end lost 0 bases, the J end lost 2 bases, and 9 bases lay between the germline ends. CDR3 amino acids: CASSVGNSPYEQYF. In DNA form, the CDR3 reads TGTGCCAGCAGCGTAGGGAATAGCCCCTACGAGCAGTACTTC.

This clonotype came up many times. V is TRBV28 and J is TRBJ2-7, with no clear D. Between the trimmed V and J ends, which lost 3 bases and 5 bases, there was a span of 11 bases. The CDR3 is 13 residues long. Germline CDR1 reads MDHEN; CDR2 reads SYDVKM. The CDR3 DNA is TGTGCCAGCAGTTTCAAACTGCGTAACGAGCAGTACTTC. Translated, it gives CASSFKLRNEQYF.

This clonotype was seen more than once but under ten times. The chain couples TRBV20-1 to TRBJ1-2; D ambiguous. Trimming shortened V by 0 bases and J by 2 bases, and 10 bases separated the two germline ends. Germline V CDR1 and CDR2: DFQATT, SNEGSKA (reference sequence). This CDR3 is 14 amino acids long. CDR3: CSARDLNKNYGYTF. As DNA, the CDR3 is TGCAGTGCTAGAGATTTGAACAAGAACTATGGCTACACCTTC.

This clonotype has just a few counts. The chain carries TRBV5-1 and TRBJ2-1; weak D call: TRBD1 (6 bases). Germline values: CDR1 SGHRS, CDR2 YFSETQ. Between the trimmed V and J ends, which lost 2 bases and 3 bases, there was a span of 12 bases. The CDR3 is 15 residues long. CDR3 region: CASSFRDIDYNEQFF. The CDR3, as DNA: TGCGCCAGCAGCTTCCGGGACATAGACTACAATGAGCAGTTCTTC.

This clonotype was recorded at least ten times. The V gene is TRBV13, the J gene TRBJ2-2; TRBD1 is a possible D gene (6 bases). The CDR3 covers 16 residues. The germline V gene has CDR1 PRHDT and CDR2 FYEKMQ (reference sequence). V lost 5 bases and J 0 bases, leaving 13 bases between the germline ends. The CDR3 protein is CASSHGTLSNTGELFF. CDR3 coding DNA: TGTGCCAGCAGCCATGGGACATTGTCGAACACCGGGGAGCTGTTTTTT.

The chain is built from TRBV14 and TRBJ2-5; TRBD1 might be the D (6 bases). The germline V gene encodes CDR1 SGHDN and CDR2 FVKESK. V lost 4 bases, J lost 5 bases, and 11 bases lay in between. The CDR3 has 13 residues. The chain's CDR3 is CASSPRGRETQYF. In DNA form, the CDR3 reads TGTGCCAGCAGCCCCAGGGGTCGGGAGACCCAGTACTTC.

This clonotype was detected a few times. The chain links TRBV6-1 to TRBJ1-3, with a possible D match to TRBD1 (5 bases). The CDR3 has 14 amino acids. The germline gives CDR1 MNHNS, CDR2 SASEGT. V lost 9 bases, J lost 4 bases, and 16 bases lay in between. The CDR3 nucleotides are TGTGCCAGTACCAACCGTGGGGGAGGAAACACCATATATTTT. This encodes CASTNRGGGNTIYF.

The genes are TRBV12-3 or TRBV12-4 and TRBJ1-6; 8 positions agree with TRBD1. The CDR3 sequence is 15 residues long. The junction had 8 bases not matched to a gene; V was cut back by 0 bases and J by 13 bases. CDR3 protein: CASSLAGQGGGPLHF. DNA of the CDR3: TGTGCCAGCAGTTTAGCTGGACAGGGTGGGGGTCCCCTCCACTTT.

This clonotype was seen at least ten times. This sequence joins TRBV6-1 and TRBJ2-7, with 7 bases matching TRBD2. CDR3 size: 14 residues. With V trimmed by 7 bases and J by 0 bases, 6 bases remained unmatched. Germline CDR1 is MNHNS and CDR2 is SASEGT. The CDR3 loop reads CASNLGGSSYEQYF. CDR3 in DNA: TGTGCCAGCAACCTTGGCGGGAGCTCCTACGAGCAGTACTTC.